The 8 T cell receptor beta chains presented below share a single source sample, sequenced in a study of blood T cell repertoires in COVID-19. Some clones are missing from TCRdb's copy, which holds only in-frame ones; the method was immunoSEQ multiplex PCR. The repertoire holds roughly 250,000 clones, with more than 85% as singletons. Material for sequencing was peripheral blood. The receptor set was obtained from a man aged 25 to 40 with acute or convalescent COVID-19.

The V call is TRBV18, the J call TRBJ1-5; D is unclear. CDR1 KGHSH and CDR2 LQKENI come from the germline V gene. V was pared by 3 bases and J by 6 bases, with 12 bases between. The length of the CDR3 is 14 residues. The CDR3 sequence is CASSPTEIGQPQHF. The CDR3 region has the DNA TGTGCCAGCTCACCTACAGAGATTGGTCAGCCCCAGCATTTT.

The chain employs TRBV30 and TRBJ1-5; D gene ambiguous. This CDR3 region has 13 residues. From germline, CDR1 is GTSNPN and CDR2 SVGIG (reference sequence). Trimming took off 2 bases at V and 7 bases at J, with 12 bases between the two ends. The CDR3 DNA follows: TGTGCCTGGAGTCTCGGGGTAGACCAGCCCCAGCATTTT. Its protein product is CAWSLGVDQPQHF.

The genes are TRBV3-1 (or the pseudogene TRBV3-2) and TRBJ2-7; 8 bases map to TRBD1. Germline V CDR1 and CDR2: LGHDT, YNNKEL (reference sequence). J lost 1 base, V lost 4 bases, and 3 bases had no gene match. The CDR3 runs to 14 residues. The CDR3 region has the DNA TGTGCCAGCAGCCCCCGGGACAGGTCCTACGAGCAGTACTTC. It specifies CASSPRDRSYEQYF.

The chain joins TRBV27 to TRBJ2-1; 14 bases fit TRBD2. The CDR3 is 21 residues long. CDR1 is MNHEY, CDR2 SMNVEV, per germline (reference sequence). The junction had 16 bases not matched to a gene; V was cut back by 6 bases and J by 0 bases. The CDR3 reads CASSSRRLAGGPTSSYNEQFF. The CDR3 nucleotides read TGTGCCAGCAGCTCGCGCCGACTAGCGGGAGGGCCTACGAGCTCCTACAATGAGCAGTTCTTC.

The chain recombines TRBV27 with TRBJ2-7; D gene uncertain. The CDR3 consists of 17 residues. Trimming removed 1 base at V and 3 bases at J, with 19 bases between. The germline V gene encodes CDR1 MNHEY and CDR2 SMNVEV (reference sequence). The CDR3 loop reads CASSLFTAASSLYEQYF. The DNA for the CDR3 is TGTGCCAGCAGTTTATTCACGGCAGCGAGTTCCCTCTACGAGCAGTACTTC.

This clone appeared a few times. CDR3 sequence reads: CASSPNGGVFNYGYTF. For the CDR3, the DNA is TGTGCCAGCAGCCCAAACGGGGGGGTCTTTAACTATGGCTACACCTTC. The rearrangement links TRBV5-6 to TRBJ1-2; TRBD1 is a possible D gene (5 bases). The CDR3 has 16 amino acids. Trimming pared 4 bases from V and 1 base from J, leaving 17 bases between. CDR1 and CDR2 (germline): SGHDT, YYEEEE. Combining the CDR3 with reference TRBV5-6 and TRBJ1-2 gives the whole variable domain DAGVTQSPTHLIKTRGQQVTLRCSPKSGHDTVSWYQQALGQGPQFIFQYYEEEERQRGNFPDRFSGHQFPNYSSELNVNALLLGDSALYLCASSPNGGVFNYGYTFGSGTRLTVV.

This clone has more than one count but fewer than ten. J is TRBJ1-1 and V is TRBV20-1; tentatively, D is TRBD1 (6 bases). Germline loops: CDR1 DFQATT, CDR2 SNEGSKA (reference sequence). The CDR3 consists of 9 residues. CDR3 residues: CKQGTEAFF. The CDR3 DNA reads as TGCAAGCAGGGGACTGAAGCTTTCTTT.

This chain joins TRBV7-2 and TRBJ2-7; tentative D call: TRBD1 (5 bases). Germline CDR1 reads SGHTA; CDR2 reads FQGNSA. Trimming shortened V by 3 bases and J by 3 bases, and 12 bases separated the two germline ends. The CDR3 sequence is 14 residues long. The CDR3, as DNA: TGTGCCAGCAGCTTTGGTGGGGCTAGCTACGAGCAGTACTTC. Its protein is CASSFGGASYEQYF.